This T cell receptor beta chain came from a study of T cell responses to AZD1222 COVID-19 vaccine (dated by TCRdb to the early 2020s). Regarding the complete study: TCR sequencing covered fewer than 250 trial participants: some 210 given two doses of AZD1222 and 26 given two doses of MenACWY control vaccine. Trial participants were enrolled by age into subgroups of 18-55, 56-69 and 70-plus years, and around 150, 29 and 61 TCR-sequenced participants, respectively, were included in these subgroups. The research as a whole found: Participants were mostly white British and included more females than males, and it was suggested by the authors that clonal diversity may have been underestimated. The whole spike protein was spanned by vaccine-associated CD4 TCRs, and dominant responses were seen in regions 160-218 and 743-854. Epitopes outside the regions mutated in the B.1.351 and B.1.1.7 variants were reportedly recognized by nearly half of the unique spike-specific TCRs. Conclusions about previously exposed vaccinees are limited, since just six AZD1222 recipients were seropositive for SARS-CoV-2 at baseline. The 56-69-year group was small, and its depth increase did not reach significance, likely because of low power. Because no day 14 peak-response samples were available, the repertoires could be characterized only after the peak T cell response. After two AZD1222 doses, spike-specific TCR breadth and depth were significantly higher than at day 0 and than in MenACWY recipients.

The time point label for this specimen denotes: about 28 days (+/-7) after the second vaccine dose. AZD1222 recipients with second doses at about 4 weeks or about 12 weeks were pooled, because spike-specific TCR depth and breadth did not differ between schedules. Samples from vaccinated people were obtained from the UK trials COV001 and COV002, which included a single-blind randomized controlled phase 2/3 trial of AZD1222 (ChAdOx1 nCoV-19) in healthy adults. For TCRbeta chain sequencing, PBMC samples from trial participants were taken at day 0 and at day 28 after the second dose. The germline V gene (reference sequence) gives CDR1 as GTSNPN and CDR2 as SVGIG. The junction shows trimming of 3 bases on V and 0 bases on J, plus 6 bases between the germline ends. The CDR3 spans 13 residues, from the cysteine through the phenylalanine. Only the CDR3 region is kept as DNA, spanning 39 bases read in frame from base 1.

In the case of this clone: Its antigen is still unknown. No base quality information exists; no much larger clone differs at one position.

The CDR3 regions of human TCRbeta chains were subjected to immunosequencing. The study's own analysis went as follows. TCRs in the repertoires were compared against a reference library of SARS-CoV-2-specific TCRs that had been generated with the MIRA antigen-specificity platform. Breadth was defined as the fraction of unique TCRs that were SARS-CoV-2-associated. Depth was defined as the fraction of total T cells that were SARS-CoV-2-associated. Each spike-specific TCR was assigned to its reactive spike region and to a CD4 or CD8 class using the MIRA data. Log10-transformed breadth and depth values were compared by one-way ANOVA with Sidak's multiple comparisons tests. TCRdb retrieved this table from immuneACCESS and kept in-frame rearrangements only. Not all clones are present; in checked studies, unresolved V genes account for under half, and no reason is known for the remainder. The V and J calls and clone size are taken from that table; D and trimming were inferred from the DNA. The sample table records 95,000 to 150,000 clones; around 80% of these occur just once. 25% to 35% of the sample comes from the top ten.

The sequence is built from TRBV30 and TRBJ2-1; the D gene is possibly TRBD1 or TRBD2, each agreeing over 5 bases. The sequence derives from an adult who received the AZD1222 COVID-19 vaccine. The input for sequencing was peripheral blood, taken 28 days after the second AZD1222 dose. The DNA sequence reads TGTGCCTGGAGGGGACCCTCCTACAATGAGCAGTTCTTC. Its translation reads: CAWRGPSYNEQFF.